The clone carrying this T cell receptor (beta chain) appeared a few times. Through a sample-barcoded 5' primer and a J-beta primer mix, a second PCR was run for roughly 7 to 12 cycles. TCRdb used MiXCR to reprocess the 5' RACE reads, holding one entry per CDR3 protein. The sample yields approximately 800,000 distinct CDR3 sequences, about 59% seen once. They isolated at least 6 million PBMCs from each sample. The data were taken from a study of blood T cells in healthy people across ages. In germline, CDR1 is MNHEY, CDR2 SVGAGI. CDR3 length equals 15 residues. V was pared by 2 bases and J by 5 bases, with 15 bases between.

What was sequenced was blood. V is TRBV6-5 and J is TRBJ2-5; a weak D match, TRBD1 (6 bases). The TCR was taken from a young man in good health. As DNA, the CDR3 is TGTGCCAGCAGTTACCTACGGACAGCCACGGAGACCCAGTACTTC. It yields the protein CASSYLRTATETQYF.